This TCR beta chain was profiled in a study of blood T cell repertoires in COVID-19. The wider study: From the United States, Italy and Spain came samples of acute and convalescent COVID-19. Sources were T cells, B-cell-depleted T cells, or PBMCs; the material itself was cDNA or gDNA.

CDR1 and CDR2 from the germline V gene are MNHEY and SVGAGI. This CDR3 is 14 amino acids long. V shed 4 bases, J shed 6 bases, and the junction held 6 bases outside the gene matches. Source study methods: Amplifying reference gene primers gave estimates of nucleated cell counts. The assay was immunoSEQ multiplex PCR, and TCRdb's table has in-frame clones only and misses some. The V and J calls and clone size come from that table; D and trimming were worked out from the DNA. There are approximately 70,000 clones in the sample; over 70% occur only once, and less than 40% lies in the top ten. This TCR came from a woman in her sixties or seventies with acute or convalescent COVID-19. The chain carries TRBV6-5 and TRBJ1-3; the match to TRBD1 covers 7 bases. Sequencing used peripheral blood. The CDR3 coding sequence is TGTGCCAGCAGTTGGGACAGCGGATCAAACACCATATATTTT. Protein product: CASSWDSGSNTIYF.